Listed here are 30 T cell receptor beta chains from one sample, sequenced in a study of molecular identifiers for immune sequencing clone quantification listed by TCRdb under 2018. The method was PCR. Sequenced using an Illumina HiSeq 4000. TCRdb trimmed the raw reads at Q25, called clones with MiXCR and kept productive beta chains. Rows merge per CDR3 protein into single entries with the most common DNA and genes. This sample holds about 640,000 distinct CDR3 sequences; 15% to 20% were observed only once. The ten largest clones represent 0.85% of the sample. Sequenced input: naive CD8+ T cells from blood, with Jurkat cell RNA spiked in. The cell subset or site label on this specimen signifies: FACS-sorted CD8+CD4-CCR7+CD45RA+ naive T cells. These TCRs come from a human donor in good health. Some libraries in this study had Jurkat cell RNA spiked in.

This clonotype has a count of ten or more. At one boundary the junction diverges from the germline segment, which might be a read error. The chain couples TRBV14 to TRBJ2-5; no reliable D call. The germline V gene encodes CDR1 SGHDN and CDR2 FVKESK. The CDR3 contains 15 residues. For the CDR3, the DNA is TGTGCCAGCAGCGAAGATGCCCTGGGCCCAGAGACCCAGTACTTC. Protein product: CASSEDALGPETQYF.

The sample holds a few counts of this clonotype. The chain recombines TRBV27 with TRBJ2-7, with TRBD1 matching 9 bases. The germline V gene has CDR1 MNHEY and CDR2 SMNVEV (reference sequence). The CDR3 is made up of 16 amino acids. With 5 bases clipped from V and 7 bases from J, the junction kept 15 bases outside the gene matches. CDR3 in DNA: TGTGCCAGCAGTATAATCAGACCACAGGGGGCGGGAGAGCAGTACTTC. It yields the protein CASSIIRPQGAGEQYF.

This clonotype came up many times. The chain has TRBV12-3 or TRBV12-4 and TRBJ2-3; D could derive from TRBD1 or TRBD2 (6 bases each). The CDR3 totals 17 residues. The ends were cut back, 3 bases at V and 2 bases at J, with 18 bases in the middle. The chain's CDR3 is CASSFNSGARNTDTQYF. CDR3 nucleotide sequence: TGTGCCAGCAGTTTTAATTCGGGGGCGCGTAACACAGATACGCAGTATTTT.

This clonotype was recorded many times. The chain links TRBV12-3 or TRBV12-4 to TRBJ2-3; D may correspond to TRBD1 or TRBD2 (5 bases each). CDR3 length: 16 residues. V was cut by 3 bases and J by 2 bases, with 15 bases left in between. The CDR3 protein is CASSLPPGRTTDTQYF. The CDR3 bases are TGTGCCAGCAGTTTGCCCCCGGGACGGACCACAGATACGCAGTATTTT.

This clonotype was observed a few times. CDR3 loop: CASSTGTTGEQYF. CDR3 in DNA: TGTGCCAGCAGCACAGGGACTACTGGTGAGCAGTACTTC. The V and J genes are TRBV9 and TRBJ2-7; D is perhaps TRBD2 (7 bases). V gave up 4 bases and J gave up 7 bases, with 15 bases separating them. CDR1 SGDLS and CDR2 YYNGEE come from the germline V gene. This CDR3 is built from 13 residues. Together with reference TRBV9 and TRBJ2-7, the CDR3 gives the full variable domain: DSGVTQTPKHLITATGQRVTLRCSPRSGDLSVYWYQQSLDQGLQFLIQYYNGEERAKGNILERFSAQQFPDLHSELNLSSLELGDSALYFCASSTGTTGEQYFGPGTRLTVT.

This clonotype turned up a few times. The CDR3, as DNA: TGTGCCAGCAGCCCTGATAGCGGGAAGATCGATGAGCAGTTCTTC. Protein: CASSPDSGKIDEQFF. This chain uses TRBV3-1 with TRBJ2-1; 8 bases match TRBD2. The CDR3 sequence is 15 residues long. Per the germline V gene, CDR1 is LGHDT and CDR2 is YNNKEL (reference sequence). With V trimmed by 4 bases and J by 8 bases, 10 bases remained unmatched.

This clonotype was recorded many times. The chain employs TRBV7-2 and TRBJ2-7; TRBD1 matches 7 bases. The CDR3 covers 14 residues. The V segment lost 7 bases and the J segment 0 bases; nucleotides outside the gene matches: 6. Germline CDR1 is SGHTA and CDR2 is FQGNSA. CDR3 DNA sequence: TGTGCCAGCAACATCGGACAGGTCTCCTACGAGCAGTACTTC. Its protein product is CASNIGQVSYEQYF.

This clonotype turned up a few times. V and J are TRBV9 and TRBJ2-1; TRBD2 is a possible D gene (5 bases). V dropped 0 bases and J dropped 8 bases, with 6 bases sitting between them. This CDR3 contains 12 residues. Germline assignment: CDR1 SGDLS and CDR2 YYNGEE. The CDR3 region is CASSVEGDEQFF. The CDR3 DNA is TGTGCCAGCAGCGTAGAGGGAGATGAGCAGTTCTTC.

This clonotype has just a few counts. The chain couples TRBV4-1 to TRBJ2-2; 7 bases fit TRBD1. After removal of 3 bases from V and 10 bases from J, the junction contained 5 bases not matched to a gene. Germline assignment: CDR1 MGHRA and CDR2 YSYEKL. The CDR3 extends over 13 amino acids. The CDR3 DNA reads TGCGCCAGCAGCCATAGAGGACAGGAGGAGCTGTTTTTT. Amino acid sequence: CASSHRGQEELFF.

In its sample, this clonotype was seen many times. The chain's CDR3 is CSARDYGEFGADTQYF. CDR3 nucleotide sequence: TGCAGTGCTAGAGATTATGGGGAGTTCGGGGCAGATACGCAGTATTTT. The chain joins TRBV20-1 to TRBJ2-3, with D maybe TRBD2 (5 bases). The CDR3 sequence is 16 residues long. Germline values: CDR1 DFQATT, CDR2 SNEGSKA (reference sequence). The germline V and J ends were trimmed by 0 bases and 4 bases, with 17 bases remaining between them.

This clonotype was picked up many times. The chain links TRBV27 to TRBJ2-7, with 8 bases matching TRBD2. This CDR3 has 16 residues. Germline assignment: CDR1 MNHEY and CDR2 SMNVEV (reference sequence). Trimming removed 5 bases from V and 2 bases from J; junction bases left unmatched: 11. CDR3 sequence reads: CASSPYAERETYEQYF. The CDR3 coding sequence is TGTGCCAGCAGTCCCTATGCAGAGCGGGAGACCTACGAGCAGTACTTC.

This clonotype was detected ten times or more. The rearrangement joins TRBV7-9 to TRBJ2-7; D not certain. V shed 3 bases and J shed 7 bases, with 13 bases lying between them. This CDR3 has 13 residues. Germline V gives CDR1 SEHNR, CDR2 FQNEAQ (reference sequence). CDR3 nucleotide sequence: TGTGCCAGCAGCTTGTCCCCCTACCTAGAGCAGTACTTC. Residues: CASSLSPYLEQYF.

This clonotype came up a few times. V gene TRBV30 combines with J gene TRBJ1-6, with TRBD1 matching 7 bases. This CDR3 comprises 13 residues. The trim removed 3 bases at V and 8 bases at J, leaving 4 bases unmatched. Germline CDR1 is GTSNPN and CDR2 is SVGIG (reference sequence). This chain's CDR3 is CAWRTGLYSPLHF. In DNA, the CDR3 is TGTGCCTGGAGGACAGGGCTATATTCACCCCTCCACTTT.

This chain uses TRBV9 with TRBJ2-3; D is tentatively TRBD1 or TRBD2 (5 bases each). The germline V gene has CDR1 SGDLS and CDR2 YYNGEE. The CDR3 totals 14 residues. V was shortened by 3 bases and J by 6 bases, with 14 bases between the two germline ends. CDR3 sequence (DNA): TGTGCCAGCAGCGACCGGGACCAAATCGATACGCAGTATTTT. It codes for CASSDRDQIDTQYF. The full variable domain, with the rest looked up from reference TRBV9 and TRBJ2-3, is DSGVTQTPKHLITATGQRVTLRCSPRSGDLSVYWYQQSLDQGLQFLIQYYNGEERAKGNILERFSAQQFPDLHSELNLSSLELGDSALYFCASSDRDQIDTQYFGPGTRLTVL.

This clonotype was observed a few times. The chain uses TRBV5-6 and TRBJ1-2, with D possibly matching TRBD1 (5 bases). The length of the CDR3 is 15 residues. V was pared by 4 bases and J by 4 bases, with 17 bases between. Germline V gene sequence: CDR1 SGHDT, CDR2 YYEEEE. CDR3 DNA: TGTGCCAGCAGCCCCAATAACGGGGGAGGCTATGGCTACACCTTC. Protein product: CASSPNNGGGYGYTF.

In the case of this clonotype: A read error may be the cause here, since a much bigger clone is one base away. V usage is TRBV7-6 and J usage is TRBJ2-3; 10 nucleotides match TRBD2. There are 16 residues in the CDR3. CDR1 SGHVS and CDR2 FNYEAQ come from the germline V gene. In DNA, the CDR3 is TGTGCCAGCAGCTTAGGTCTCGGGACTAGCGCAGATGCGCAGTATTTT. Amino acids: CASSLGLGTSADAQYF.

This clonotype was counted only a few times. This chain uses TRBV6-6 with TRBJ2-7, with TRBD2 identical over 8 bases. The germline V gene has CDR1 MNHNY and CDR2 SVGAGI (reference sequence). The V segment lost 3 bases and the J segment 5 bases; nucleotides outside the gene matches: 15. The CDR3 sequence is 17 residues long. The CDR3 reads CASSYASGGYARDEQYF. The DNA for the CDR3 is TGTGCCAGCAGTTATGCAAGCGGGGGATACGCTCGGGACGAGCAGTACTTC.

This clonotype has ten or more counts. The chain is built from TRBV3-1 and TRBJ1-1; no clear D. Germline V gives CDR1 LGHDT, CDR2 YNNKEL (reference sequence). Trimming took off 3 bases at V and 0 bases at J, with 11 bases between the two ends. This CDR3 is built from 15 residues. In DNA, the CDR3 is TGTGCCAGCAGCCAGCTCTCAGACATGAACACTGAAGCTTTCTTT. Protein sequence: CASSQLSDMNTEAFF.

This clonotype has ten or more counts. The chain recombines TRBV9 with TRBJ1-1; D is undetermined. Trimming left V 0 bases short and J 3 bases short, with 12 bases between. Germline V gene data show CDR1 as SGDLS and CDR2 as YYNGEE. The CDR3 covers 15 residues. DNA for the CDR3: TGTGCCAGCAGCGTAGAAATGGGCCTGGACACTGAAGCTTTCTTT. Translation gives CASSVEMGLDTEAFF.

This clonotype was seen many times. The chain employs TRBV5-4 and TRBJ2-7; tentatively, D is TRBD1 (7 bases). The CDR3 spans 15 residues. Germline CDR1 and CDR2: SGHNT and YYREEE (reference sequence). V was clipped by 0 bases and J by 4 bases, with 14 bases between them. In nucleotides, the CDR3 is TGTGCCAGCAGCTTGGCCCCGACAGGGAGGTACGAGCAGTACTTC. This translates into CASSLAPTGRYEQYF.

This clonotype was seen repeatedly, ten times or more. This chain joins TRBV27 and TRBJ2-7; no definite D call. Germline CDR1 MNHEY, CDR2 SMNVEV (reference sequence). The CDR3 is 16 residues long. The V end was cut by 2 bases, the J end by 1 base, with 15 bases between. CDR3 residues: CASSLRPGGPSYEQYF. The CDR3 DNA reads TGTGCCAGCAGTTTACGCCCCGGCGGCCCTTCCTACGAGCAGTACTTC.

The table lists this clonotype with many counts. The chain uses TRBV6-5 and TRBJ2-2, with TRBD2 matching 9 bases. Germline trimming cut 7 bases from V and 0 bases from J; bases unmatched to any gene: 6. Germline V gives CDR1 MNHEY, CDR2 SVGAGI. This CDR3 comprises 16 residues. CDR3 DNA: TGTGCCAGCAACAAAGGACTAGCGACGAACACCGGGGAGCTGTTTTTT. Its translation: CASNKGLATNTGELFF.

This clonotype was observed many times. V is TRBV7-2 and J is TRBJ2-3; D unresolved. Trimming cost V 5 bases and J 1 base, with 16 bases left between them. This CDR3 has 16 residues. In germline, CDR1 is SGHTA, CDR2 FQGNSA. Here the CDR3 reads CASSLNRLVGTDTQYF. DNA of the CDR3: TGTGCCAGCAGCCTCAATCGACTGGTGGGCACAGATACGCAGTATTTT.

This clonotype was seen a single time. One junction end disagrees with the germline gene, perhaps due to a read error. The J gene is TRBJ2-7, the V gene TRBV2; D not certain. CDR1 is SNHLY, CDR2 FYNNEI, per germline. The CDR3 is 14 residues long. CDR3 in amino acids: CASSEQIGSYEQHF. The CDR3 nucleotides read TGTGCCAGCAGTGAACAGATCGGAAGCTACGAGCAGCACTTC.

Ten or more counts support this clonotype. This rearrangement joins TRBV28 to TRBJ2-5; D is unclear. Germline CDR1 is MDHEN and CDR2 is SYDVKM. V lost 5 bases to trimming and J lost 7 bases, with 14 bases between them. The CDR3 covers 13 residues. The CDR3 nucleotides are TGTGCCAGCAGTGGACGCACGCTGAGGACCCAGTACTTC. Translating gives CASSGRTLRTQYF.

The V and J genes are TRBV9 and TRBJ2-7; D gene uncertain. V lost 0 bases and J lost 3, with 13 bases in between. The CDR3 spans 15 residues. The germline V gene has CDR1 SGDLS and CDR2 YYNGEE. CDR3 nucleotides: TGTGCCAGCAGCGTAGGAGCTGGGGATGACTACGAGCAGTACTTC. It yields the protein CASSVGAGDDYEQYF.

This clonotype was detected ten times or more. The chain uses TRBV11-2 and TRBJ2-7; tentative D call: TRBD1 (6 bases). CDR3 length: 13 amino acids. Per germline, CDR1 SGHAT and CDR2 FQNNGV. Trimming stripped 5 bases from V and 4 bases from J, with 12 bases between. In nucleotides, the CDR3 is TGTGCCAGCAGCCCAGGGGTTGGGTACGAGCAGTACTTC. It yields the protein CASSPGVGYEQYF.

The V call is TRBV20-1, the J call TRBJ2-5; D could derive from TRBD1 or TRBD2 (5 bases each). V dropped 4 bases and J dropped 7 bases, with 19 bases sitting between them. Germline assignment: CDR1 DFQATT and CDR2 SNEGSKA (reference sequence). The CDR3 extends over 14 amino acids. This CDR3 is CSATEGWGLGTQYF. The CDR3 region has the DNA TGCAGTGCTACAGAGGGCTGGGGGTTAGGGACCCAGTACTTC.

As regards this clonotype: A much larger clone is a single base away; this may be a read error. The chain carries TRBV12-3 or TRBV12-4 and TRBJ2-2, with 10 positions matching TRBD2. CDR3 length: 19 amino acids. Trimming at V came to 7 bases and at J to 4 bases, leaving 18 bases not matched to a gene. The CDR3 DNA sequence: TGTGCCAGCACCTGGGAACTAGCGGGGCCCGTCGCGAGCACCGGGGAGCTGTTTTTT. As protein: CASTWELAGPVASTGELFF.

As regards this clonotype: A much larger clone differs from this one at a single base, so this may be a read error. The genes are TRBV7-9 and TRBJ2-6; tentatively, D is TRBD1 or TRBD2 (6 bases each). The CDR3 has 16 amino acids. Germline loops: CDR1 SEHNR, CDR2 FQNEAQ (reference sequence). Trimming stripped 4 bases from V and 6 bases from J, with 16 bases between. Here the CDR3 reads CASSSPRGPEANVLTF. CDR3 coding DNA: TGTGCCAGCAGCTCTCCCCGGGGGCCTGAGGCCAACGTCCTGACTTTC.